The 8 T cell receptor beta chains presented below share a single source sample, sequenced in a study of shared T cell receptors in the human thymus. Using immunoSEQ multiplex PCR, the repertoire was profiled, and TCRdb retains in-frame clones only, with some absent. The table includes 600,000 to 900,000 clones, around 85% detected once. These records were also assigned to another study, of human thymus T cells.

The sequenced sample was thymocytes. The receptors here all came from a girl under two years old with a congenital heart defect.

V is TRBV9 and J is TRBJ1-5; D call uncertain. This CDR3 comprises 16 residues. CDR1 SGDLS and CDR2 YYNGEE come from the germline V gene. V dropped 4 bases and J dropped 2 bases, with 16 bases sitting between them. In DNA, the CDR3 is TGTGCCAGCAGCCCCGGGGAGGGCCGAGGCAATCAGCCCCAGCATTTT. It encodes CASSPGEGRGNQPQHF. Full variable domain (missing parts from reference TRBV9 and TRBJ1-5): DSGVTQTPKHLITATGQRVTLRCSPRSGDLSVYWYQQSLDQGLQFLIQYYNGEERAKGNILERFSAQQFPDLHSELNLSSLELGDSALYFCASSPGEGRGNQPQHFGDGTRLSIL.

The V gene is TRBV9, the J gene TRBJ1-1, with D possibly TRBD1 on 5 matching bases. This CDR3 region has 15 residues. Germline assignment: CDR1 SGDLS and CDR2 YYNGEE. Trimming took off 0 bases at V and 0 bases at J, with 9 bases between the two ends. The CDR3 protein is CASSVGHRMNTEAFF. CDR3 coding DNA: TGTGCCAGCAGCGTAGGTCACAGGATGAACACTGAAGCTTTCTTT.

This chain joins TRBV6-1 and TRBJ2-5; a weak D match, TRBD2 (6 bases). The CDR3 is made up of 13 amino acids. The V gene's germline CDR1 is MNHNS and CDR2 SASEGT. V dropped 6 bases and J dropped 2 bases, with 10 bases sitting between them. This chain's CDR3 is CASRGSGQETQYF. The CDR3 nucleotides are TGTGCCAGCAGGGGAAGCGGGCAAGAGACCCAGTACTTC.

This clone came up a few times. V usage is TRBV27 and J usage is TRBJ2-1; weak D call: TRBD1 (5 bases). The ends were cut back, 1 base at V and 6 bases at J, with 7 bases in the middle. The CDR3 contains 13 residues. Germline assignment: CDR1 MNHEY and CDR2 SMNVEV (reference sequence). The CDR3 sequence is CASSLWGPNEQFF. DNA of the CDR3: TGTGCCAGCAGTTTATGGGGCCCCAATGAGCAGTTCTTC.

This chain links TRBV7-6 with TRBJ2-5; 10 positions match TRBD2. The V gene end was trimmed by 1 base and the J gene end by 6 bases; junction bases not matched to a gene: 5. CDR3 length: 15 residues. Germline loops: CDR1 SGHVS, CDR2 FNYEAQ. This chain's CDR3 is CASSLDASGGKTQYF. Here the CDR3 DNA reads TGTGCCAGCAGCTTAGACGCTAGCGGGGGAAAGACCCAGTACTTC.

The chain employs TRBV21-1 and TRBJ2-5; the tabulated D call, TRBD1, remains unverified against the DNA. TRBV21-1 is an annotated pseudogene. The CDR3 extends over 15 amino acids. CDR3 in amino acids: CASSKGQGSCETQYF. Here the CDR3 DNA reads TGTGCCAGCAGCAAAGGACAGGGGAGTTGCGAGACCCAGTACTTC.

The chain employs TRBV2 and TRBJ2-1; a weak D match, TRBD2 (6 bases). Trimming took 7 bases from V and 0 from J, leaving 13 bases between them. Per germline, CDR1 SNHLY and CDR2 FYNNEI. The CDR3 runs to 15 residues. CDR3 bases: TGTGCCAGCACCGGACTGGGGGGCTCCTACAATGAGCAGTTCTTC. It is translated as CASTGLGGSYNEQFF.

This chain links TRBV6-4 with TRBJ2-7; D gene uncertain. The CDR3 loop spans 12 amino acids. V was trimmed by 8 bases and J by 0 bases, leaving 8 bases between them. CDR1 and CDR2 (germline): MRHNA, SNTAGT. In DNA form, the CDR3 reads TGTGCCAGCGAACAGTGCTCCTACGAGCAGTACTTC. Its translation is CASEQCSYEQYF.